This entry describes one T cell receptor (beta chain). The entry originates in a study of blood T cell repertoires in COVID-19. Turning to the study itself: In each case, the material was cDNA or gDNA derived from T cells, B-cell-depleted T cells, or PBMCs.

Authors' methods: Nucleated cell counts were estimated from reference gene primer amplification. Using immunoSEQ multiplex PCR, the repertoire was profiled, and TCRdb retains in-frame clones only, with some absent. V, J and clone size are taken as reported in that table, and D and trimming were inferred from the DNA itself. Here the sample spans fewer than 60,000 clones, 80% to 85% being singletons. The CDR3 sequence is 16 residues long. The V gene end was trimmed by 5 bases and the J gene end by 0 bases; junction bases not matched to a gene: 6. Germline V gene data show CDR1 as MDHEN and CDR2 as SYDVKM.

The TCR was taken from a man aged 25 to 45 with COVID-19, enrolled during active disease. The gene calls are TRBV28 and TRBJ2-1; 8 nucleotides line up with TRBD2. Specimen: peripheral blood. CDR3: CASSPRGGSSYNEQFF. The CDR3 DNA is TGTGCCAGCAGTCCCCGGGGGGGGAGCTCCTACAATGAGCAGTTCTTC. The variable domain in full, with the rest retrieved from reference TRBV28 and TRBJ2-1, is DVKVTQSSRYLVKRTGEKVFLECVQDMDHENMFWYRQDPGLGLRLIYFSYDVKMKEKGDIPEGYSVSREKKERFSLILESASTNQTSMYLCASSPRGGSSYNEQFFGPGTRLTVL.